Following are 21 T cell receptor beta chains from one sample sequenced in a study of shared clonotypes between healthy human individuals (TCRdb year 2020). Library preparation used the immunoSEQ multiplex PCR assay. Here the immuneACCESS table is served through TCRdb, limited to in-frame sequences with V and J called. Missing clones are a known gap in these copies; in checked studies unresolved V genes cover under half, and the rest lacks a known reason. This sample holds a few million clones; 80% to 95% were observed only once. Together, the top ten hold 0.35% to 0.45% of the sample. Material for sequencing was naive CD4+ T cells from PBMCs. The sample's cell subset or site label, decoded: CD45RA+ positively selected. These receptors all come from a man between 18 and 35 years old in good health. Some clones in this sample may be carry-over from other donors' samples.

This chain uses TRBV10-3 with TRBJ2-5, with TRBD1 as a possible D gene (5 bases). The J call could be wrong; TRBJ2-7 is a better fit for the DNA end. Germline V gives CDR1 ENHRY, CDR2 SYGVKD. This CDR3 has 12 amino acids. The CDR3 here is CAISAQGNEQYF. The CDR3 DNA is TGTGCCATCAGTGCCCAGGGAAACGAGCAGTACTTC.

The rearrangement uses TRBV11-2 and TRBJ2-1, with 7 positions matching TRBD2. CDR3 size: 17 residues. The germline V gene has CDR1 SGHAT and CDR2 FQNNGV. With V trimmed by 5 bases and J by 10 bases, 20 bases remained unmatched. CDR3 sequence reads: CASSPLGIAGWGGEQFF. As DNA, the CDR3 is TGTGCCAGCAGCCCCCTTGGGATAGCGGGTTGGGGAGGAGAGCAGTTCTTC.

V is TRBV30 and J is TRBJ2-3; 8 positions agree with TRBD1. Looked up from germline, CDR1 is GTSNPN and CDR2 is SVGIG (reference sequence). J was trimmed by 4 bases and V by 5 bases; bases with no gene match: 5. The CDR3 is made up of 13 amino acids. CDR3 region: CAWGRTGPDTQYF. CDR3 in DNA: TGTGCCTGGGGGAGGACAGGGCCAGATACGCAGTATTTT.

This rearrangement joins TRBV28 to TRBJ2-7; D is uncertain. V was shortened by 2 bases and J by 3 bases, with 8 bases between the two germline ends. CDR3 size: 13 residues. Looked up from germline, CDR1 is MDHEN and CDR2 is SYDVKM. The DNA of the CDR3 is TGTGCCAGCAGTTTAGCCAGAAACTACGAGCAGTACTTC. Protein product: CASSLARNYEQYF.

CDR3 nucleotides: TGTGCAAGTCGCTTCGGCGGGTCGTCAGGGGTTATATGCAATCAGCCCCAGCATTTT. Its protein product is CASRFGGSSGVICNQPQHF. The chain couples TRBV12-2 to TRBJ1-5; TRBD1 is taken as the D call from the table, unchecked against the DNA. TRBV12-2 is designated a pseudogene. This CDR3 spans 19 amino acids.

The V and J genes are TRBV5-4 and TRBJ2-7; D may be TRBD2 (5 bases). The V and J ends lost 3 bases and 3 bases respectively, with 16 bases between them. CDR1 and CDR2 from the germline V gene are SGHNT and YYREEE (reference sequence). The CDR3 runs to 15 residues. CDR3 coding DNA: TGTGCCAGCAGCTCGCCCCCGAGCGGAGTCTACGAGCAGTACTTC. This codes for CASSSPPSGVYEQYF.

With respect to this clone: The sample has other DNA sequences that encode this CDR3 too. The chain combines TRBV19 with TRBJ2-3; D gene ambiguous. Germline V gene lookup returns CDR1 LNHDA and CDR2 SQIVND (reference sequence). This CDR3 comprises 13 residues. V was trimmed by 4 bases and J by 6 bases, leaving 11 bases between them. CDR3 sequence reads: CASSTSRRDTQYF. In nucleotides, the CDR3 is TGTGCCAGTAGTACCTCAAGGCGGGATACGCAGTATTTT. Full variable domain (remainder filled in from reference TRBV19 and TRBJ2-3): DGGITQSPKYLFRKEGQNVTLSCEQNLNHDAMYWYRQDPGQGLRLIYYSQIVNDFQKGDIAEGYSVSREKKESFPLTVTSAQKNPTAFYLCASSTSRRDTQYFGPGTRLTVL.

This chain links TRBV2 with TRBJ2-7, with 7 bases identical to TRBD2. The J segment lost 0 bases and the V segment lost 3 bases, leaving 5 bases of the junction unmatched. In germline, CDR1 is SNHLY, CDR2 FYNNEI. This CDR3 comprises 15 residues. CDR3 loop: CASSEGGTGSYEQYF. CDR3 nucleotide sequence: TGTGCCAGCAGTGAGGGAGGGACCGGCTCCTACGAGCAGTACTTC.

The chain recombines TRBV19 with TRBJ2-3; no definite D call. Trimming pared 4 bases from V and 8 bases from J, leaving 10 bases between. The CDR3 is 12 amino acids. CDR1 LNHDA and CDR2 SQIVND come from the germline V gene (reference sequence). The CDR3 sequence is CASSTYGGTQYF. For the CDR3, the DNA is TGTGCCAGTAGTACCTACGGCGGTACGCAGTATTTT.

The chain recombines TRBV2 with TRBJ2-1; TRBD2 is a possible D gene (5 bases). The CDR3 contains 15 residues. CDR1 and CDR2 (germline): SNHLY, FYNNEI. Trimming removed 2 bases from V and 2 bases from J, with 10 bases in between. The CDR3 DNA sequence: TGTGCCAGCAGTGAACGGGGTGGCACCTACAATGAGCAGTTCTTC. Amino acids: CASSERGGTYNEQFF. The full variable domain, in which reference TRBV2 and TRBJ2-1 provide the parts outside the CDR3, is EPEVTQTPSHQVTQMGQEVILRCVPISNHLYFYWYRQILGQKVEFLVSFYNNEISEKSEIFDDQFSVERPDGSNFTLKIRSTKLEDSAMYFCASSERGGTYNEQFFGPGTRLTVL.

The gene calls are TRBV5-1 and TRBJ2-2; D might be TRBD1 (6 bases). Trimming cost V 5 bases and J 10 bases, with 12 bases left between them. Looked up from germline, CDR1 is SGHRS and CDR2 is YFSETQ. The CDR3 runs 12 residues. In DNA form, the CDR3 reads TGCGCCAGCAGTTCAACAGGGAAGGAGCTGTTTTTT. It is translated as CASSSTGKELFF. The full variable domain, completed using reference TRBV5-1 and TRBJ2-2, is KAGVTQTPRYLIKTRGQQVTLSCSPISGHRSVSWYQQTPGQGLQFLFEYFSETQRNKGNFPGRFSGRQFSNSRSEMNVSTLELGDSALYLCASSSTGKELFFGEGSRLTVL.

The rearrangement uses TRBV5-6 and TRBJ1-2, with a possible D match to TRBD1 (5 bases). V was shortened by 4 bases and J by 3 bases, with 19 bases between the two germline ends. Germline CDR1 SGHDT, CDR2 YYEEEE. The CDR3 has 16 amino acids. CDR3 sequence reads: CASSPGRGAKYYGYTF. Here the CDR3 DNA reads TGTGCCAGCAGCCCGGGAAGGGGCGCGAAGTACTATGGCTACACCTTC.

This chain uses TRBV28 with TRBJ1-2; TRBD1 might be the D (5 bases). The V end lost 6 bases, the J end lost 5 bases, and 28 bases lay between the germline ends. CDR1 is MDHEN and CDR2 is SYDVKM in the germline V gene. This CDR3 is built from 18 residues. CDR3 sequence (DNA): TGTGCCAGCAGGGGACCCGGGACCACTTTGCGAATGTGGTATGGCTACACCTTC. This codes for CASRGPGTTLRMWYGYTF.

The chain employs TRBV7-9 and TRBJ2-7; D not resolved. Germline loops: CDR1 SEHNR, CDR2 FQNEAQ (reference sequence). V lost 4 bases and J 2 bases, leaving 15 bases between the germline ends. This CDR3 is built from 15 residues. CDR3 in DNA: TGTGCCAGCAGCTCCCGGGCGCGGTTTACCTACGAGCAGTACTTC. Protein: CASSSRARFTYEQYF.

This chain joins TRBV28 and TRBJ1-5, with D possibly being TRBD1 (6 bases). V dropped 5 bases and J dropped 7 bases, with 12 bases sitting between them. CDR3 length: 13 residues. The germline V gene has CDR1 MDHEN and CDR2 SYDVKM. The CDR3: CASSAQGRQPQHF. CDR3 DNA: TGTGCCAGCAGTGCACAGGGACGCCAGCCCCAGCATTTT.

In its sample, this clone was seen once. The rearrangement uses TRBV18 and TRBJ2-7; 11 positions agree with TRBD2. The V gene's germline CDR1 is KGHSH and CDR2 LQKENI. The J segment lost 2 bases and the V segment lost 2 bases, leaving 5 bases of the junction unmatched. The CDR3 spans 16 residues. CDR3 sequence: CASSPGSGRETYEQYF. DNA for the CDR3: TGTGCCAGCTCACCAGGTAGCGGGAGGGAAACCTACGAGCAGTACTTC.

The chain combines TRBV28 with TRBJ2-7, with 9 positions matching TRBD2. The ends lost 0 bases at V and 6 bases at J; junction bases unmatched: 6. In germline, CDR1 is MDHEN, CDR2 SYDVKM. CDR3 length: 15 amino acids. The CDR3, as DNA: TGTGCCAGCAGTTTATGGGTGGGTAGCGGGAGCGAGCAGTACTTC. Residues: CASSLWVGSGSEQYF.

The chain employs TRBV30 and TRBJ1-5, with D perhaps matching TRBD1 (5 bases). The CDR3 loop spans 15 amino acids. Germline-derived CDR1 and CDR2 are GTSNPN and SVGIG (reference sequence). Trimming took off 3 bases at V and 2 bases at J, with 14 bases between the two ends. DNA of the CDR3: TGTGCCTGGAGCCCCCCGGTGGGGGGCAATCAGCCCCAGCATTTT. Amino acids: CAWSPPVGGNQPQHF.

This chain links TRBV6-6 with TRBJ1-2; weak D call: TRBD1 (5 bases). Germline-derived CDR1 and CDR2 are MNHNY and SVGAGI (reference sequence). This CDR3 is built from 15 residues. V was trimmed by 2 bases and J by 2 bases, leaving 12 bases between them. The CDR3 region is CASSYTTDENYGYTF. DNA of the CDR3: TGTGCCAGCAGTTACACGACAGATGAGAACTATGGCTACACCTTC.

The V and J genes are TRBV5-4 and TRBJ1-1, with D possibly matching TRBD1 (5 bases). CDR3 length equals 16 residues. V was cut by 0 bases and J by 0 bases, with 12 bases left in between. CDR1 is SGHNT, CDR2 YYREEE, per germline (reference sequence). CDR3 DNA: TGTGCCAGCAGCTTGGGAGGGGTAGCGCTGAACACTGAAGCTTTCTTT. Its protein product is CASSLGGVALNTEAFF.

This clone showed up just once. The chain couples TRBV28 to TRBJ2-1, with 12 bases matching TRBD1. The CDR3 is 12 amino acids. The germline gives CDR1 MDHEN, CDR2 SYDVKM. With V trimmed by 11 bases and J by 10 bases, 6 bases remained unmatched. The CDR3 DNA is TGTGCCGGGGGACAGGGGGCAGGGGAGCAGTTCTTC. Translating it yields CAGGQGAGEQFF.